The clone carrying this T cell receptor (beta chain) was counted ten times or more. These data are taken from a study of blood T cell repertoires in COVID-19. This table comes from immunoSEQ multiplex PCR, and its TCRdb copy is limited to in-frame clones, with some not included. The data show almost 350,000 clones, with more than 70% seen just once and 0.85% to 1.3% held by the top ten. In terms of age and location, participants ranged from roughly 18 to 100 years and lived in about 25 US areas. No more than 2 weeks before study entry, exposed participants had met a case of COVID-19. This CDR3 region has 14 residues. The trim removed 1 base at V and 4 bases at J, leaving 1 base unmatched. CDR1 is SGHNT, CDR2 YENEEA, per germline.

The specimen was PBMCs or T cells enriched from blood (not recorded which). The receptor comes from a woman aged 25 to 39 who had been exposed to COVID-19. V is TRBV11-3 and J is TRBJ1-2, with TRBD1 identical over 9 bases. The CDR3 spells CASSLGQGGYGYTF. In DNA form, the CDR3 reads TGTGCCAGCAGCTTAGGACAGGGGGGCTATGGCTACACCTTC.